The 24 T cell receptor beta chains below all came from one sample that was sequenced in a study of T cells after yellow fever vaccination. TCRdb re-called the 5' RACE reads with MiXCR, one entry per CDR3 protein. The table has 100,000 to 150,000 distinct CDR3 sequences, approximately 8.4% seen once. This specimen was CD8+ T cells sorted from PBMCs, taken on the day of the yellow fever booster vaccination. These receptors were collected from a man aged 18 to 30 who received the YFV17D yellow fever vaccine.

The genes are TRBV19 and TRBJ2-1; 11 bases agree with TRBD2. Germline assignment: CDR1 LNHDA and CDR2 SQIVND (reference sequence). With 4 bases clipped from V and 4 bases from J, the junction kept 6 bases outside the gene matches. This CDR3 spans 16 amino acids. CDR3 DNA: TGTGCCAGTAGTACCACCGGGACTAGCGGATACAATGAGCAGTTCTTC. It translates to CASSTTGTSGYNEQFF.

This sequence joins TRBV11-2 and TRBJ1-5; no clear D gene. Looked up from germline, CDR1 is SGHAT and CDR2 is FQNNGV. V lost 0 bases and J lost 6, with 9 bases in between. The CDR3 totals 14 residues. The CDR3 is CASSLDGGGQPQHF. CDR3 bases: TGTGCCAGCAGCTTAGATGGAGGTGGTCAGCCCCAGCATTTT.

The gene calls are TRBV6-6 and TRBJ2-3; 8 bases agree with TRBD2. Trimming cost V 7 bases and J 5 bases; bases outside gene matches: 11. Germline CDR1 reads MNHNY; CDR2 reads SVGAGI (reference sequence). The CDR3 is made up of 15 amino acids. The CDR3 DNA reads as TGTGCCAGCACTCGGACGAGCGGGGGCGGAGATACGCAGTATTTT. Translation: CASTRTSGGGDTQYF.

In its sample, this clonotype was seen many times. The chain carries TRBV12-3 or TRBV12-4 and TRBJ1-1; D gene ambiguous. This CDR3 has 13 residues. Trimming removed 7 bases from V and 5 bases from J, with 14 bases in between. CDR3 amino acids: CASTVGPRTEAFF. The DNA for the CDR3 is TGTGCCAGCACCGTCGGACCGAGGACTGAAGCTTTCTTT.

V gene TRBV28 combines with J gene TRBJ2-7; 7 bases map to TRBD2. This CDR3 spans 14 amino acids. The junction had 4 bases not matched to a gene; V was cut back by 4 bases and J by 1 base. Germline V lookup: CDR1 MDHEN, CDR2 SYDVKM. The CDR3 region is CASSSGRGSYEQYV. The CDR3 DNA follows: TGTGCCAGCAGTTCGGGGAGGGGTTCCTACGAGCAGTACGTC.

This clonotype has a handful of counts. The J gene is TRBJ2-1, the V gene TRBV28; D not resolved. The CDR3 sequence is 13 residues long. The germline V gene encodes CDR1 MDHEN and CDR2 SYDVKM. Trimming left V 3 bases short and J 5 bases short, with 8 bases between. CDR3 residues: CASSFQVNNEQFF. In DNA form, the CDR3 reads TGTGCCAGCAGTTTTCAGGTTAACAATGAGCAGTTCTTC.

This clonotype has just a few counts. This chain joins TRBV6-2 or TRBV6-3 and TRBJ2-7, with D unclear. The V gene's germline CDR1 is MNHEY and CDR2 SVGEGT. V gave up 6 bases and J gave up 3 bases, with 9 bases separating them. The CDR3 has 12 amino acids. The CDR3 sequence: CASRYPGYEQYF. CDR3 sequence (DNA): TGTGCCAGCAGATATCCCGGCTACGAGCAGTACTTC.

V usage is TRBV7-2 and J usage is TRBJ2-7; D gene uncertain. Germline lookup yields CDR1 SGHTA and CDR2 FQGNSA. The CDR3 has 17 amino acids. Between the trimmed V and J ends, which lost 5 bases and 0 bases, there was a span of 20 bases. CDR3 region: CASSPEEVVIPSYEQYF. In nucleotides, the CDR3 is TGTGCCAGCAGCCCAGAAGAGGTAGTCATACCCTCCTACGAGCAGTACTTC.

This clonotype was seen a few times. This chain connects TRBV15 to TRBJ2-5; 9 nucleotides align to TRBD2. From germline, CDR1 is LNHNV and CDR2 YYDKDF (reference sequence). CDR3 length: 17 residues. With V trimmed by 4 bases and J by 2 bases, 11 bases remained unmatched. The CDR3 loop reads CATSNWLLAGLQETQYF. The CDR3 bases are TGTGCCACCAGCAATTGGTTGCTAGCGGGGTTGCAAGAGACCCAGTACTTC.

This chain uses TRBV4-1 with TRBJ2-5, with D hard to call. The CDR3 covers 13 residues. V lost 0 bases, J lost 5 bases, and 7 bases lay in between. Germline V CDR1 and CDR2: MGHRA, YSYEKL. The CDR3 spells CASSQDPGETQYF. The CDR3 nucleotides read TGCGCCAGCAGCCAAGATCCCGGGGAGACCCAGTACTTC.

This clonotype has at least ten counts. This rearrangement joins TRBV12-3 or TRBV12-4 to TRBJ2-2, with D hard to call. V lost 6 bases and J lost 7, with 12 bases in between. The CDR3 runs to 13 residues. In DNA, the CDR3 is TGTGCCAGCAGCCCCATCGGTGGCGGGGAGCTGTTTTTT. This translates into CASSPIGGGELFF.

This clonotype appeared a few times. This chain uses TRBV7-8 with TRBJ2-1; D perhaps matches TRBD1 (5 bases). V was pared by 0 bases and J by 9 bases, with 12 bases between. The CDR3 contains 14 residues. Germline CDR1 SGHVS, CDR2 FQNEAQ. CDR3 sequence: CASSLAVGLGEQFF. The DNA for the CDR3 is TGTGCCAGCAGCTTAGCGGTGGGGCTGGGTGAGCAGTTCTTC.

The chain carries TRBV10-3 and TRBJ1-4, with D possibly matching TRBD1 (5 bases). Germline V lookup: CDR1 ENHRY, CDR2 SYGVKD. V was shortened by 4 bases and J by 7 bases, with 13 bases between the two germline ends. This CDR3 has 14 amino acids. In DNA, the CDR3 is TGTGCCATCAGTGGGGCTGGGACGGGTGAAAAACTGTTTTTT. This translates into CAISGAGTGEKLFF.

This clonotype was observed a few times. The J gene is TRBJ1-2, the V gene TRBV12-3 or TRBV12-4; 11 bases line up with TRBD1. This CDR3 is 15 amino acids long. The V gene end was trimmed by 7 bases and the J gene end by 2 bases; junction bases not matched to a gene: 6. As DNA, the CDR3 is TGTGCCAGCACCCTGTGGGACAGGGGGAACTATGGCTACACCTTC. As protein: CASTLWDRGNYGYTF.

This clonotype appeared a few times. J is TRBJ2-7 and V is TRBV4-2; no definite D call. Between the trimmed V and J ends, which lost 0 bases and 3 bases, there was a span of 9 bases. Germline-derived CDR1 and CDR2 are LGHNA and YNFKEQ. The CDR3 is made up of 14 amino acids. CDR3 region: CASSQDREDYEQYF. The CDR3 DNA reads as TGTGCCAGCAGCCAAGATCGTGAGGACTACGAGCAGTACTTC.

This clonotype came up a few times. The chain combines TRBV29-1 with TRBJ2-3; 13 positions match TRBD2. Germline CDR1 is SQVTM and CDR2 is ANQGSEA. This CDR3 comprises 15 residues. V lost 5 bases to trimming and J lost 4 bases; unmatched junction nucleotides: 6. The CDR3 DNA sequence: TGCAGCGTTACAAAAACTAGCGGGGGGGCAGATACGCAGTATTTT. Protein product: CSVTKTSGGADTQYF.

CDR3 sequence (DNA): TGCGCCAGCAGCCAAGACAACGTCGATTTTTACGAGCAGTACTTC. This codes for CASSQDNVDFYEQYF. The gene calls are TRBV4-3 and TRBJ2-7; D remains unclear. Looked up from germline, CDR1 is LGHNA and CDR2 is YSLEER. Trimming stripped 0 bases from V and 4 bases from J, with 13 bases between. The CDR3 is 15 residues long.

This clonotype was detected ten times or more. The rearrangement links TRBV7-8 to TRBJ1-2; unclear D gene. The CDR3 is 14 amino acids. V was clipped by 3 bases and J by 4 bases, with 12 bases between them. Germline CDR1 reads SGHVS; CDR2 reads FQNEAQ. CDR3 bases: TGTGCCAGCAGCTTTACGGCGGGAAGCTATGGCTACACCTTC. Its translation: CASSFTAGSYGYTF.

This clonotype has a count of ten or more. The CDR3, as DNA: TGTGCCAGCAGCTACCCCGGGCCTTACAATGAGCAGTTCTTC. Its translation is CASSYPGPYNEQFF. The chain employs TRBV7-8 and TRBJ2-1, with D unresolved. This CDR3 region has 14 residues. CDR1 SGHVS and CDR2 FQNEAQ come from the germline V gene. V was trimmed by 4 bases and J by 4 bases, leaving 11 bases between them.

This chain joins TRBV25-1 and TRBJ1-2, with D possibly matching TRBD1 (5 bases). This CDR3 has 15 residues. Trimming removed 0 bases from V and 4 bases from J, with 12 bases in between. The germline CDR1 and CDR2 sequences are MGHDK and SYGVNS. The CDR3 DNA sequence: TGTGCCAGCAGTGAATATGGGGCCCCGCTCTATGGCTACACCTTC. This gives the protein CASSEYGAPLYGYTF.

This clonotype has at least ten counts. This chain connects TRBV6-5 to TRBJ2-2; D unclear. The CDR3 has 13 amino acids. Germline V gives CDR1 MNHEY, CDR2 SVGAGI. The V end lost 0 bases, the J end lost 6 bases, and 5 bases lay between the germline ends. CDR3 nucleotide sequence: TGTGCCAGCAGTTACTCGATGGCCGGGGAGCTGTTTTTT. Its translation: CASSYSMAGELFF.

The sample holds a few counts of this clonotype. This chain joins TRBV6-1 and TRBJ1-2; possible D gene TRBD1, 5 bases. Deletions cut 5 bases from V and 7 bases from J, with 14 bases between. In germline, CDR1 is MNHNS, CDR2 SASEGT. CDR3 size: 13 residues. CDR3 amino acids: CASSPLGGAGYTF. The CDR3 DNA reads as TGTGCCAGCAGTCCCCTAGGAGGGGCTGGCTACACCTTC.

The chain uses TRBV7-6 and TRBJ1-1; TRBD1 is a possible D gene (6 bases). CDR3 size: 15 residues. Germline V gene data show CDR1 as SGHVS and CDR2 as FNYEAQ. Trimming left V 3 bases short and J 1 base short, with 12 bases between. DNA of the CDR3: TGTGCCAGCAGCTTTGGGGGGCTACAGAACACTGAAGCTTTCTTT. Protein: CASSFGGLQNTEAFF.

A few counts support this clonotype. The rearrangement uses TRBV4-1 and TRBJ2-2; D gene unclear. The germline V gene has CDR1 MGHRA and CDR2 YSYEKL. The CDR3 has 14 residues. Between the trimmed V and J ends, which lost 0 bases and 4 bases, there was a span of 6 bases. As DNA, the CDR3 is TGCGCCAGCAGCCAAGATACGTCCACCGGGGAGCTGTTTTTT. It codes for CASSQDTSTGELFF.